The 16 T cell receptor beta chains below were found in one sample sequenced in a study of T cell repertoires in cytomegalovirus infection. Each CDR3 protein is one row after TCRdb ran MiXCR on the reads. The sample has hundreds of thousands of distinct CDR3 sequences; 9.6% are singletons. Sequenced sample: PBMCs. All receptors derive from a human donor in good health (CMV status not recorded). Some clones in this sample may be carry-over from other donors' samples.

This clonotype was observed at least ten times. J is TRBJ1-1 and V is TRBV3-1; no clear D gene. V lost 1 base to trimming and J lost 11 bases, with 17 bases between them. The CDR3 extends over 14 amino acids. CDR1 LGHDT and CDR2 YNNKEL come from the germline V gene (reference sequence). CDR3 residues: CASSQGWKNRAAFF. CDR3 sequence (DNA): TGTGCCAGCAGCCAAGGATGGAAAAACAGAGCGGCTTTCTTT.

This clonotype appeared a few times. The CDR3 spells CASSPRLAGELFF. The CDR3 nucleotides are TGTGCCAGCAGTCCTCGTTTGGCCGGGGAGCTGTTTTTT. This chain connects TRBV28 to TRBJ2-2; D is undetermined. Germline-derived CDR1 and CDR2 are MDHEN and SYDVKM. This CDR3 spans 13 amino acids. Trimming pared 5 bases from V and 6 bases from J, leaving 10 bases between.

This clonotype was found many times. The V gene is TRBV19, the J gene TRBJ1-5, with D hard to call. This CDR3 contains 15 residues. V lost 7 bases, J lost 0 bases, and 13 bases lay in between. Germline V CDR1 and CDR2: LNHDA, SQIVND (reference sequence). The CDR3 spells CASIRAPYSNQPQHF. The CDR3 DNA follows: TGTGCCAGTATCCGTGCCCCGTATAGCAATCAGCCCCAGCATTTT.

This clonotype was recorded at least ten times. The V call is TRBV7-2, the J call TRBJ2-7, with TRBD1 matching 7 bases. The trim removed 2 bases at V and 4 bases at J, leaving 2 bases unmatched. This CDR3 contains 13 residues. Germline CDR1 is SGHTA and CDR2 is FQGNSA. DNA of the CDR3: TGTGCCAGCAGCTTAAACAGGGGTTACGAGCAGTACGTC. Amino acids: CASSLNRGYEQYV.

This clonotype was picked up many times. J is TRBJ2-7 and V is TRBV7-2; weak D call: TRBD2 (7 bases). Germline CDR1 and CDR2: SGHTA and FQGNSA. Trimming pared 5 bases from V and 2 bases from J, leaving 10 bases between. CDR3 length: 13 amino acids. CDR3 sequence (DNA): TGTGCCAGCAGCGGGGGGGGGCCCTACGAGCAGTACTTC. Translating it yields CASSGGGPYEQYF.

This clonotype was seen a few times. The chain recombines TRBV20-1 with TRBJ2-5; the D is unclear. The CDR3 is made up of 15 amino acids. From germline, CDR1 is DFQATT and CDR2 SNEGSKA (reference sequence). V gave up 6 bases and J gave up 5 bases, with 22 bases separating them. DNA for the CDR3: TGCAGTGCCTCCCCGGCACAGACTTTGGGGGAGACCCAGTACTTC. Its translation: CSASPAQTLGETQYF.

This chain uses TRBV6-5 with TRBJ2-7, with D perhaps matching TRBD1 (6 bases). V was cut by 7 bases and J by 3 bases, with 25 bases left in between. The CDR3 sequence is 17 residues long. Germline CDR1 MNHEY, CDR2 SVGAGI. In nucleotides, the CDR3 is TGTGCCAGCATGCGCTCGACAGGCTTCCAATCCAACTACGAGCAGTACTTC. It is translated as CASMRSTGFQSNYEQYF.

This clonotype was seen many times. V is TRBV2 and J is TRBJ2-3, with 7 bases lining up with TRBD1. Germline V gene lookup returns CDR1 SNHLY and CDR2 FYNNEI. The CDR3 runs 15 residues. The V and J ends lost 6 bases and 2 bases, in that order; junction bases with no gene match: 8. Here the CDR3 reads CASRVQGLLTDTQYF. CDR3 DNA: TGTGCCAGCAGGGTACAGGGGCTCCTCACAGATACGCAGTATTTT. Full variable domain (outside the CDR3, taken from reference TRBV2 and TRBJ2-3): EPEVTQTPSHQVTQMGQEVILRCVPISNHLYFYWYRQILGQKVEFLVSFYNNEISEKSEIFDDQFSVERPDGSNFTLKIRSTKLEDSAMYFCASRVQGLLTDTQYFGPGTRLTVL.

This clonotype was detected ten times or more. V usage is TRBV20-1 and J usage is TRBJ2-3; D is unclear. Trimming removed 6 bases from V and 2 bases from J, with 18 bases in between. The CDR3 is 15 amino acids. Germline CDR1 is DFQATT and CDR2 is SNEGSKA (reference sequence). Written as DNA, the CDR3 is TGCAGTGCCTCATCTCTTGTCGGTCTCACAGATACGCAGTATTTT. It codes for CSASSLVGLTDTQYF.

As regards this clonotype: Given a much more abundant clone one base away, this may be a read error. This chain's CDR3 is CVSSPRDGLRRPHTEAFF. CDR3 DNA: TGTGTCAGCAGCCCTAGGGACGGTTTGAGGCGCCCCCACACTGAAGCTTTCTTT. The chain is built from TRBV5-3 and TRBJ1-1; D may be TRBD1 (5 bases). TRBV5-3 is reported as an ORF; its role is uncertain. The CDR3 has 18 amino acids.

This clonotype was seen a few times. This chain joins TRBV7-6 and TRBJ2-3, with a tentative D call TRBD2 (5 bases). Trimming left V 1 base short and J 1 base short, with 12 bases between. Germline V gene data show CDR1 as SGHVS and CDR2 as FNYEAQ. The CDR3 contains 16 residues. CDR3 in DNA: TGTGCCAGCAGCTTAGGAGGGCAAGTGCGCACAGATACGCAGTATTTT. As protein: CASSLGGQVRTDTQYF.

This clonotype has at least ten counts. V is TRBV20-1 and J is TRBJ2-3; 12 nucleotides agree with TRBD1. The CDR3 sequence is 14 residues long. Trimming removed 7 bases from V and 7 bases from J; junction bases left unmatched: 9. Germline CDR1 is DFQATT and CDR2 is SNEGSKA (reference sequence). DNA for the CDR3: TGCAGTGTCCCGGGGACAGGGGGCGTGTATACGCAGTATTTT. As protein: CSVPGTGGVYTQYF.

This clonotype was counted ten times or more. The chain employs TRBV11-2 and TRBJ2-5, with 10 bases matching TRBD1. The CDR3 totals 13 residues. V lost 7 bases to trimming and J lost 5 bases; unmatched junction nucleotides: 4. In germline, CDR1 is SGHAT, CDR2 FQNNGV. The CDR3 sequence is CASTDRGRETQYF. The CDR3 DNA reads TGTGCCAGCACCGACAGGGGGCGGGAGACCCAGTACTTC.

In its sample, this clonotype was seen once. This may be a read error: a much more frequent sequence differs by one nucleotide. The J gene is TRBJ2-3, the V gene TRBV19; tentative D call: TRBD1 (6 bases). In germline, CDR1 is LNHDA, CDR2 SQIVND (reference sequence). The CDR3 runs to 16 residues. V was clipped by 5 bases and J by 1 base, with 16 bases between them. The CDR3 is CASSPRGRGGTDTQYF. The CDR3 coding sequence is TGTGCCAGTAGTCCTCGGGGCAGGGGAGGCACAGATACGCAGTATTTT.

There are many counts of this clonotype. The CDR3 coding sequence is TGTGCCAGCAGCTTAGCGTTAAGGGGGGAGCCCCAGCATTTT. It translates to CASSLALRGEPQHF. V gene TRBV7-9 combines with J gene TRBJ1-5; perhaps TRBD1 as D (6 bases). Deletions cut 0 bases from V and 8 bases from J, with 11 bases between. CDR3 length equals 14 residues. CDR1 and CDR2 (germline): SEHNR, FQNEAQ (reference sequence).

Details on this clonotype: A read error may explain this, as a much larger clone is one base away. The J gene is TRBJ1-1, the V gene TRBV6-6; D gene ambiguous. The CDR3 runs 17 residues. Looked up from germline, CDR1 is MNHNY and CDR2 is SVGAGI (reference sequence). The V and J ends lost 4 bases and 6 bases respectively, with 24 bases between them. CDR3 sequence reads: CASSFALVRNLNSEAFF. The CDR3 nucleotides read TGTGCCAGCAGTTTTGCCCTAGTCAGGAACTTAAACTCTGAAGCTTTCTTT.